This T cell receptor beta chain was identified in a study of shared clonotypes between healthy human individuals. In the study's own analysis: Without quality scores, immunoSEQ junctional reads could not be filtered like full-length reads. Profiled with immunoSEQ multiplex PCR; TCRdb holds only in-frame clones, not every one. V and J calls and clone size are as listed in that table; D and trimming were resolved from the DNA. Among around 430,000 clones, about four fifths were seen once, and the ten largest hold 13%. The germline V gene has CDR1 MDHEN and CDR2 SYDVKM. V was clipped by 11 bases and J by 4 bases; unmatched bases: 16. This CDR3 spans 17 amino acids.

The sample comprised PBMCs. The source of this sequence is a woman between 40 and 55 years old in good health. Some clones in this sample may be carry-over from other donors' samples. The rearrangement links TRBV28 to TRBJ2-6; 8 nucleotides line up with TRBD2. CDR3 sequence: CAAGRREGQPGANVLTF. The CDR3 region has the DNA TGTGCCGCGGGGAGACGGGAGGGGCAACCGGGGGCCAACGTCCTGACTTTC.